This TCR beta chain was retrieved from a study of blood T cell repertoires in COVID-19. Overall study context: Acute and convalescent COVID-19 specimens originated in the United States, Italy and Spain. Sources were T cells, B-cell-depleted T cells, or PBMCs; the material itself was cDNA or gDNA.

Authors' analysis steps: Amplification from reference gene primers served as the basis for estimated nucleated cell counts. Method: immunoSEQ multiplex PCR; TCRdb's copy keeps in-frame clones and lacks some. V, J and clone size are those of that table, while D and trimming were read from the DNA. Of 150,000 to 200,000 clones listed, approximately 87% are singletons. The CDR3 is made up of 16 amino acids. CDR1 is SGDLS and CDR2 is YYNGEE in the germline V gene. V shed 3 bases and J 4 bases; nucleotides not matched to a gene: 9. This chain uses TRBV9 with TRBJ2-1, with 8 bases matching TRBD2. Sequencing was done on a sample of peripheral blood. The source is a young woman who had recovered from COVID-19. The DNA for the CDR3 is TGTGCCAGCAGCGCTGTAGGAGCGGGGGTGTACAATGAGCAGTTCTTC. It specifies CASSAVGAGVYNEQFF. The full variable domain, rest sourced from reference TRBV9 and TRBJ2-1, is DSGVTQTPKHLITATGQRVTLRCSPRSGDLSVYWYQQSLDQGLQFLIQYYNGEERAKGNILERFSAQQFPDLHSELNLSSLELGDSALYFCASSAVGAGVYNEQFFGPGTRLTVL.